This T cell receptor beta chain came from a study of T cell changes during pregnancy in multiple sclerosis. Generated by immunoSEQ multiplex PCR, the TCRdb table keeps only in-frame clones and is missing some. The repertoire consists of more than 25,000 clones, with under 95% occurring once and the leading ten covering around 5%. This CDR3 has 13 amino acids. Per the germline V gene, CDR1 is LNHDA and CDR2 is SQIVND (reference sequence). V was clipped by 4 bases and J by 3 bases, with 7 bases between them. Material: peripheral blood, obtained in the first trimester of pregnancy. The genes are TRBV19 and TRBJ2-4; D not resolved. The clonotype originates from a female donor in good health, enrolled as a control in a pregnancy study. CDR3 bases: TGTGCCAGTAGTAACTATGACAAAAACATTCAGTACTTC. Translated, it gives CASSNYDKNIQYF. Full variable domain (missing parts from reference TRBV19 and TRBJ2-4): DGGITQSPKYLFRKEGQNVTLSCEQNLNHDAMYWYRQDPGQGLRLIYYSQIVNDFQKGDIAEGYSVSREKKESFPLTVTSAQKNPTAFYLCASSNYDKNIQYFGAGTRLSVL.